The clone carrying this T cell receptor beta chain was recorded at least ten times. This sample was included in a study of neurological immune-mediated disorders. V shed 6 bases and J 2 bases; nucleotides not matched to a gene: 8. The CDR3 is made up of 15 amino acids. The cDNA was generated through 5'RACE incorporating 10-nucleotide random UMIs. TCRdb re-derived calls from the 5' RACE reads in MiXCR, one entry per CDR3 protein. The sample has about 48,000 distinct CDR3 sequences, about 5% seen once; the top ten hold less than 1.5%. The receptor was derived from a woman between 18 and 29 years old with multiple sclerosis. This chain uses TRBV12-3 or TRBV12-4 with TRBJ2-7; TRBD1 agrees at 9 bases. Sequenced sample: CD4+ T cells from blood. The CDR3 DNA is TGTGCCAGCAGGCTGGACAGGGGCCCGGCCTACGAGCAGTACGTC. This gives the protein CASRLDRGPAYEQYV.